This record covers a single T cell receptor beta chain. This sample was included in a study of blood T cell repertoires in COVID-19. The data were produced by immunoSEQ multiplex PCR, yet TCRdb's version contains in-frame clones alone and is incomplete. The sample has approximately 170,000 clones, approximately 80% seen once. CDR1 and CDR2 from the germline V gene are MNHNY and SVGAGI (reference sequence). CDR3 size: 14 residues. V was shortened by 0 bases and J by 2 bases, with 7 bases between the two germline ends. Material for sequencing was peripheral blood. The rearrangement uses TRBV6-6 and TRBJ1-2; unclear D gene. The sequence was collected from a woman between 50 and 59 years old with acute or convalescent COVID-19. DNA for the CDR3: TGTGCCAGCAGTTACTCGAAGCGGAACTATGGCTACACCTTC. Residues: CASSYSKRNYGYTF.